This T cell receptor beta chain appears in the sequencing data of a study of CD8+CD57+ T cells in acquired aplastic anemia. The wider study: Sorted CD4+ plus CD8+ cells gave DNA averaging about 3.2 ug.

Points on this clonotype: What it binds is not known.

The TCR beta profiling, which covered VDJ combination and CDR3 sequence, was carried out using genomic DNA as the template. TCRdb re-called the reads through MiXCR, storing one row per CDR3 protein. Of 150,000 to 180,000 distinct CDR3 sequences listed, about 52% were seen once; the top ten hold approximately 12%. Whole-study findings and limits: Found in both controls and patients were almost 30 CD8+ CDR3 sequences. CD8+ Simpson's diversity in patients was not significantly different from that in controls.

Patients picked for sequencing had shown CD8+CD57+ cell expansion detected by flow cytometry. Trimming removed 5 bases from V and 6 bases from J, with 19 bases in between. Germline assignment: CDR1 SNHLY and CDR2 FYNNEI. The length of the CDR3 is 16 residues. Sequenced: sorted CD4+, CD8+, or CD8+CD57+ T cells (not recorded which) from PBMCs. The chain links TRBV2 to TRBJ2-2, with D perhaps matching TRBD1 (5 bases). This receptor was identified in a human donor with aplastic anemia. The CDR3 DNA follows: TGTGCCAGCAGTTCCGGGCAGGGCGCGTGGGCCGGGGAGCTGTTTTTT. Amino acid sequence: CASSSGQGAWAGELFF.